This TCR beta chain was sequenced for a study of cytomegalovirus exposure and HLA in healthy donors. About this clone itself: The junction and the germline gene differ at one end; a read error may be behind it.

Germline loops: CDR1 MDHEN, CDR2 SYDVKM. The CDR3 extends over 14 amino acids. 60 Vbeta and 13 Jbeta primers were used in PCR. Some clones are missing from TCRdb's copy, which holds only in-frame ones; the method was immunoSEQ multiplex PCR. The data show about 64,000 clones, 85% seen once. The chain carries TRBV28 and TRBJ2-7; 7 bases line up with TRBD1. This TCR came from a female donor in good health and CMV-seronegative. Specimen: PBMCs. The CDR3 coding sequence is TGTGCCAGCAGTTTATTGGACAGGACCCCTATTCTCGACTTC. Its translation: CASSLLDRTPILDF.